This T cell receptor beta chain was profiled in a study of neurological immune-mediated disorders. Synthesis of cDNA was performed by 5'RACE using 10-nucleotide random UMIs. Sequencing runs each generated in excess of 180 million TCR-beta sequences derived from 15-18 subjects. One entry per CDR3 protein results from TCRdb running MiXCR on the 5' RACE reads. This sample yields approximately 15,000 distinct CDR3 sequences, of which approximately 13% are seen a single time; 41% belongs to the top ten. The study, taken as a whole, reports: None of the CDR3 amino acid sequences found in expanded clones was shared across subjects. This suggests that the TCR-beta repertoires were private in all groups.

As regards this clonotype: Its antigen is not known.

The V end was cut by 5 bases, the J end by 3 bases, with 11 bases between. The CDR3 runs to 13 residues. Looked up from germline, CDR1 is SEHNR and CDR2 is FQNEAQ (reference sequence). Sorted libraries were made with approximately 1 million CD4+ or CD8+ T cells. This chain connects TRBV7-9 to TRBJ2-7; tentative D call: TRBD1 (5 bases). The sample was CD8+ T cells from blood. This clonotype was obtained from a female donor with HTLV-1-associated myelopathy (HAM/TSP). CDR3 nucleotide sequence: TGTGCCAGCAGCAATTCGGACATCTACGAGCAGTACTTC. Translated: CASSNSDIYEQYF.